What follows is one T cell receptor (beta chain) and its context. These data belong to a study of blood T cell repertoires in COVID-19. Background on the study: Acute and convalescent COVID-19 samples came from the United States, Italy and Spain. The cDNA or gDNA used as material had been derived from T cells, B-cell-depleted T cells, or PBMCs.

Authors' processing steps: Counts of nucleated cells, estimated from reference gene primer amplification, were obtained. Profiling relied on immunoSEQ multiplex PCR, and the TCRdb table lists in-frame clones only, not all of them. The V and J calls and clone size were taken over from that table, and D and trimming were inferred from the DNA. The sample consists of around 250,000 clones, about 83% of them appearing once. This CDR3 region has 13 residues. Germline CDR1 SGHRS, CDR2 YFSETQ. V was clipped by 5 bases and J by 2 bases; unmatched bases: 3. V usage is TRBV5-1 and J usage is TRBJ1-2; 7 bases align to TRBD1. Sequencing was carried out using peripheral blood. The origin of this receptor is a man older than 75 with acute or convalescent COVID-19. This chain's CDR3 is CASRMGQNYGYTF. As DNA, the CDR3 is TGCGCCAGCAGGATGGGACAGAACTATGGCTACACCTTC.